This T cell receptor beta chain was captured by sequencing in a study of Graves' ophthalmopathy and Graves' hyperthyroidism. This CDR3 comprises 13 residues. Germline loops: CDR1 KGHSY, CDR2 FQNENV. The V end was cut by 2 bases, the J end by 3 bases, with 8 bases between. Amplified material comprised TCR beta CDR3 regions derived from RNA transcripts. RT-PCR with HTBI primers came first, then second-round multiplex PCR. TCRdb itself ran the multiplex PCR reads through MiXCR, one entry per CDR3 protein. In the table there are approximately 1.2 million distinct CDR3 sequences, about two fifths of which are singletons. This clonotype was picked up a small number of times. As yet, its antigen is unknown. Findings and limits, study-wide: Researchers report that a 13-signature model separated ophthalmopathy from stable hyperthyroidism, posting around 86% sensitivity and about 80% specificity.

Sequenced material: peripheral blood or thyroid tissue (not recorded which). The V gene is TRBV16, the J gene TRBJ2-7; D remains unclear. The TCR originated in an adult man with Graves' hyperthyroidism. The CDR3 bases are TGTGCCAGCAGCCAACGGGTGCTCTACGAGCAGTACTTC. Translation gives CASSQRVLYEQYF.